This is a list of T cell receptor beta chains from one sample in a study of shared clonotypes between healthy human individuals. Clones were sequenced by immunoSEQ multiplex PCR, and TCRdb holds only the in-frame ones, with some missing. The sample contains hundreds of thousands of clones, roughly 96% of which appear only once. The sequencing input was naive CD8+ T cells sorted from blood. The receptors were sampled from a woman in her thirties in good health. CDR3s include the opening cysteine and the closing phenylalanine or tryptophan. Each record gives: V gene, CDR3 length, D gene, J gene, CDR3 DNA, CDR3 protein. D genes are given only for firm matches.

v_call: TRBV27
cdr3_length: 13
d_call: TRBD1
j_call: TRBJ1-4
cdr3_nt: TGTGCCAGCAGTTCGACAGGGGGCGAAAAACTGTTTTTT
cdr3_aa: CASSSTGGEKLFF

v_call: TRBV10-3
cdr3_length: 19
d_call: TRBD1
j_call: TRBJ2-6
cdr3_nt: TGTGCCATCAGTGAGGTGGGACAGGCATTGATATCTGGGGCCAACGTCCTGACTTTC
cdr3_aa: CAISEVGQALISGANVLTF

v_call: TRBV4-1
cdr3_length: 14
d_call: TRBD1
j_call: TRBJ2-3
cdr3_nt: TGCGCCAGCAGCCAGGACCCAGGGGGTGATACGCAGTATTTT
cdr3_aa: CASSQDPGGDTQYF

v_call: TRBV13
cdr3_length: 14
d_call: TRBD1
j_call: TRBJ2-7
cdr3_nt: TGTGCCAGCAGCTCCGGGACAGGGCGGGCCGAGCAGTACTTC
cdr3_aa: CASSSGTGRAEQYF

v_call: TRBV11-2
cdr3_length: 12
d_call: -
j_call: TRBJ2-2
cdr3_nt: TGTGCCAGCAGCTTAGACACCGGGGAGCTGTTTTTT
cdr3_aa: CASSLDTGELFF

v_call: TRBV4-1
cdr3_length: 15
d_call: -
j_call: TRBJ1-5
cdr3_nt: TGCGCCAGCAGCCCGCAAGATTATAGCAATCAGCCCCAGCATTTT
cdr3_aa: CASSPQDYSNQPQHF

v_call: TRBV28
cdr3_length: 13
d_call: -
j_call: TRBJ1-5
cdr3_nt: TGTGCCAGCAGTTTAGGGTGGGGTCAGCCCCAGCATTTT
cdr3_aa: CASSLGWGQPQHF

v_call: TRBV6-6
cdr3_length: 14
d_call: -
j_call: TRBJ1-1
cdr3_nt: TGTGCCAGCAGTGACTGGGATTCGAACACTGAAGCTTTCTTT
cdr3_aa: CASSDWDSNTEAFF

v_call: TRBV9
cdr3_length: 13
d_call: -
j_call: TRBJ1-1
cdr3_nt: TGTGCCAGCAGCCCCTCGGACAGCACTGAAGCTTTCTTT
cdr3_aa: CASSPSDSTEAFF

v_call: TRBV28
cdr3_length: 14
d_call: -
j_call: TRBJ2-2
cdr3_nt: TGTGCCAGCAGTTTCACTAGTGATACCGGGGAGCTGTTTTTT
cdr3_aa: CASSFTSDTGELFF

v_call: TRBV11-2
cdr3_length: 15
d_call: -
j_call: TRBJ2-1
cdr3_nt: TGTGCCAGCAGCTTAGGGGCAAAGGATGGGAATGAGCAGTTCTTC
cdr3_aa: CASSLGAKDGNEQFF

v_call: TRBV9
cdr3_length: 16
d_call: -
j_call: TRBJ2-7
cdr3_nt: TGTGCCAGCAGCCCGGAAAGTGTAAAGCCCCCATCCGAGCAGTACTTC
cdr3_aa: CASSPESVKPPSEQYF

v_call: TRBV12-1
cdr3_length: 20
d_call: -
j_call: TRBJ2-3
cdr3_nt: TGTGCCAGCAGCTTTGCTTGGGCTAGCGGGAGATTAGTTAGCACAGATACGCAGTATTTT
cdr3_aa: CASSFAWASGRLVSTDTQYF

v_call: TRBV9
cdr3_length: 14
d_call: -
j_call: TRBJ2-7
cdr3_nt: TGTGCCAGCAGCGTCACAGGGACTTCCTACGAGCAGTACTTC
cdr3_aa: CASSVTGTSYEQYF

v_call: TRBV19
cdr3_length: 16
d_call: TRBD2
j_call: TRBJ2-5
cdr3_nt: TGTGCCAGTAGTATGCCTAGCGGGTGGGGTCTGGAGACCCAGTACTTC
cdr3_aa: CASSMPSGWGLETQYF

v_call: TRBV7-3
cdr3_length: 16
d_call: -
j_call: TRBJ2-1
cdr3_nt: TGTGCCAGCAGCTCGAGCGGGCTGAGCTCCTACAATGAGCAGTTCTTC
cdr3_aa: CASSSSGLSSYNEQFF

v_call: TRBV7-9
cdr3_length: 14
d_call: -
j_call: TRBJ1-2
cdr3_nt: TGTGCCAGCAGCGGAAGGGACACGGCCTATGGCTACACCTTC
cdr3_aa: CASSGRDTAYGYTF

v_call: TRBV27
cdr3_length: 15
d_call: -
j_call: TRBJ1-5
cdr3_nt: TGTGCCAGCAGGTCCGGGGGTTCCGGCAATCAGCCCCAGCATTTT
cdr3_aa: CASRSGGSGNQPQHF

v_call: TRBV5-4
cdr3_length: 14
d_call: -
j_call: TRBJ2-7
cdr3_nt: TGTGCCAGCAGTATGTCTGTCAGGCCTTACGAGCAGTACTTC
cdr3_aa: CASSMSVRPYEQYF

v_call: TRBV28
cdr3_length: 15
d_call: TRBD1
j_call: TRBJ2-1
cdr3_nt: TGTGCCAGCAGGCGCACCGGGACAGGGATCAATGAGCAGTTCTTC
cdr3_aa: CASRRTGTGINEQFF

v_call: TRBV7-9
cdr3_length: 13
d_call: TRBD1
j_call: TRBJ2-7
cdr3_nt: TGTGCCAGCAGCTCGACAGGGTATTACGAGCAGTACTTC
cdr3_aa: CASSSTGYYEQYF